Following are 3 T cell receptor beta chains from one sample sequenced in a study of early T cells in non-severe SARS-CoV-2 infection. MiXCR, run by TCRdb on the 5' RACE reads, gives a single entry per CDR3 protein. The repertoire has approximately 71,000 distinct CDR3 sequences, 12% of them found once; the top ten carry approximately 1.7%. The sequenced sample consisted of whole blood. These receptors all stem from an adult who was a healthcare worker with PCR-confirmed SARS-CoV-2 infection or an uninfected control (not recorded which).

This clonotype was observed many times. J is TRBJ1-2 and V is TRBV7-8, with 8 bases matching TRBD1. The CDR3 consists of 17 residues. V dropped 5 bases and J dropped 4; count of bases not matched to a gene: 15. From germline, CDR1 is SGHVS and CDR2 FQNEAQ. The CDR3 coding sequence is TGTGCCAGCAGCCCAACCCCAGGGGGCGCTGGCAGCTATGGCTACACCTTC. Protein product: CASSPTPGGAGSYGYTF.

Worth noting for this clonotype: A clone one base away is much larger, so this may be a read error. The chain has TRBV9 and TRBJ1-6; TRBD1 is a possible D gene (6 bases). Germline V gives CDR1 SGDLS, CDR2 YYNGEE. CDR3 size: 16 residues. DNA of the CDR3: TGTGCCAACAGCGTAGATAAGGGACAAAGGGGTTCACCCCTCCACTTT. Encoded protein: CANSVDKGQRGSPLHF. The full variable domain, its missing parts supplied by reference TRBV9 and TRBJ1-6, is DSGVTQTPKHLITATGQRVTLRCSPRSGDLSVYWYQQSLDQGLQFLIQYYNGEERAKGNILERFSAQQFPDLHSELNLSSLELGDSALYFCANSVDKGQRGSPLHFGNGTRLTVT.

This clonotype was detected many times. The chain employs TRBV15 and TRBJ2-2; 8 bases align to TRBD2. This CDR3 contains 17 residues. Trimming took 5 bases from V and 3 from J; bases not matched to a gene: 11. Germline CDR1 is LNHNV and CDR2 is YYDKDF (reference sequence). The CDR3 sequence: CATSPDTPGGHTGELFF. For the CDR3, the DNA is TGTGCCACCAGCCCCGATACCCCGGGGGGGCACACCGGGGAGCTGTTTTTT.